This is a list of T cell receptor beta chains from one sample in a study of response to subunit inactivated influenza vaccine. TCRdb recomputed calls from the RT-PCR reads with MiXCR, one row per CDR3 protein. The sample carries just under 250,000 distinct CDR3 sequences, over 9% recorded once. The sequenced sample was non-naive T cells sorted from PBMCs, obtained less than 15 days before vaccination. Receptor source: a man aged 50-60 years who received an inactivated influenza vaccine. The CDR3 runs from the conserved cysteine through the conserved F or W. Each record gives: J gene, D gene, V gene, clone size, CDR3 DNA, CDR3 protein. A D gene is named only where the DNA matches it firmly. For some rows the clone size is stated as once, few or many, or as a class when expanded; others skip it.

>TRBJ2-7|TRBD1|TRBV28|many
TGTGCCAGCAGGAACCGGGCAGGGGGCTCCTACGAGCAGTACTTC
CASRNRAGGSYEQYF
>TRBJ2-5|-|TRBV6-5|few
TGTGCCAGCAGTGCCAAAGAGACCCAGTACTTC
CASSAKETQYF
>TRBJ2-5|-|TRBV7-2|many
TGTGCCAGCCTCCAGACGGAGACCCAGTACTTC
CASLQTETQYF
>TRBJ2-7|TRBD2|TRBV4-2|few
TGTGCCAGCAGCCAGGACGACGCGGGACTAGCGAGGCCCTACGAGCAGTACTTC
CASSQDDAGLARPYEQYF
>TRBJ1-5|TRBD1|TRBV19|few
TGTGCCAGTAGACTGATTGGACAGGGAGAGCAGCCCCAGCATTTT
CASRLIGQGEQPQHF
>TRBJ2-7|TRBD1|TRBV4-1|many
TGCGCCAGCAGCCACGGGACAGGGATCAACGAGCAGTACTTC
CASSHGTGINEQYF
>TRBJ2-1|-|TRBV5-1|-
TGCGCCAGCAGCTTGGGCCCAGGGAATATTAATGAGCAGTTCTTC
CASSLGPGNINEQFF
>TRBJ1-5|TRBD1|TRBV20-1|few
TGCAGTGCTAGAAGAGGGGGCGGTCAGCCCCAGCATTTT
CSARRGGGQPQHF
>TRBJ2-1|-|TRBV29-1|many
TGCAGCGGGATCATTGATCGCAATGAGCAGTTCTTC
CSGIIDRNEQFF
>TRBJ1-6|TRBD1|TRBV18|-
TGTGCCAGCTCACCACCGGGACAGTATAATTCACCCCTCCACTTT
CASSPPGQYNSPLHF
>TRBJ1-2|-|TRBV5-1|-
TGCGCCAGCAGGCGTACGGGAGAGGCAACCTATGGCTACACCTTC
CASRRTGEATYGYTF
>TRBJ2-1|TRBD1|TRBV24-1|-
TGTGCCACCAGTGAGGGACAGAGCTCCTACAATGAGCAGTTCTTC
CATSEGQSSYNEQFF
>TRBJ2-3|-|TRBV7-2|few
TGTGCCAGCAGCTCCCGTCCGGGGGTCGTTAGCACAGATACGCAGTATTTT
CASSSRPGVVSTDTQYF
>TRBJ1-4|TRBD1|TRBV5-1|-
TGCGCCAGGAGCCGGACTTCGGGACAGGGTAATGAAAAACTGTTTTTT
CARSRTSGQGNEKLFF
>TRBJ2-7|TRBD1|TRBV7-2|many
TGTGCCAGCAGCGTCCAGGGACAGAACTCCTACGAGCAGTACTTC
CASSVQGQNSYEQYF
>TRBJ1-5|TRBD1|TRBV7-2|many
TGTGCCAGCAGCGCCGAGACAGGGACCAATCAGCCCCAGCATTTT
CASSAETGTNQPQHF
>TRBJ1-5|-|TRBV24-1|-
TGTGCCACCAATGGCGATAGCAATCAGCCCCAGCATTTT
CATNGDSNQPQHF
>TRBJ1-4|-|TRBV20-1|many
TGCAGTGCTAGAGAATCGGGGAATAATGAAAAACTGTTTTTT
CSARESGNNEKLFF
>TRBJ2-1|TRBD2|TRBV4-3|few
TGCGCCAGCAGCCATAGAAGACTAGCAGCTGAGCAGTTCTTC
CASSHRRLAAEQFF
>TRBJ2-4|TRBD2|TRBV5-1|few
TGCGCCAGCAGCTTGGAGGCGGGGGGGGCCAAAAACATTCAGTACTTC
CASSLEAGGAKNIQYF
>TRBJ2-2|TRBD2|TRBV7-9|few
TGTGCCAGCAGCTCAACGTTTAGCGGGCCCGGGGAGCTGTTTTTT
CASSSTFSGPGELFF
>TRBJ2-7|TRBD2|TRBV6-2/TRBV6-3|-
TGTGCCAGCAGTTACTCGATGAGCCCTAGCGGGGGTTACCCGTTCTACGAGCAGTACTTC
CASSYSMSPSGGYPFYEQYF
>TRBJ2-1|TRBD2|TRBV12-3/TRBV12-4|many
TGTGCCAGCAGTCCAAGGACTAGCGGGAACCGATATTACAATGAGCAGTTCTTC
CASSPRTSGNRYYNEQFF
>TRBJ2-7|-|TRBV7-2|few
TGTGCCAGCAGCGCGGACAGTTACTCCTACGAGCAGTACTTC
CASSADSYSYEQYF
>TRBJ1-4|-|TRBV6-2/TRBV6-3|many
TGTGCCACCAGCGGATTCGCCCCTGAAAAACTGTTTTTT
CATSGFAPEKLFF
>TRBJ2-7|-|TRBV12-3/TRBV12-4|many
TGTGCCAGCAGTCCAACCTATAGCTACGAGCAGTACTTC
CASSPTYSYEQYF
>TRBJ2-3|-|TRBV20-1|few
TGCAGTGCCCCTCCGACACTTAGCACAGATACGCAGTATTTT
CSAPPTLSTDTQYF
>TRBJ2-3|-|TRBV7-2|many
TGTGCCAGCAGCGCGCGGGCTAGCGTTAGCACAGATACGCAGTATTTT
CASSARASVSTDTQYF
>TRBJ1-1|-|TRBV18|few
TGTGCCAGCTCACCAGTAGGAAACACTGAAGCTTTCTTT
CASSPVGNTEAFF
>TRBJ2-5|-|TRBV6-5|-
TGTGCCAGCAGTTCATGGACTTGGGGGGGCGAGACCCAGTACTTC
CASSSWTWGGETQYF
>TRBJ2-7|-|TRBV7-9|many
TGTGCCAGCAGCTTAGATTGGAACGGGAACGAGCAGTACTTC
CASSLDWNGNEQYF
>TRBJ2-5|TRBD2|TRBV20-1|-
TGCAGTGCGTCGCGGGGGTCTCAAGAGACCCAGTACTTC
CSASRGSQETQYF
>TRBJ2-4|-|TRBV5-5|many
TGTGCCAGCACCCCCCTAGCCAAAAACATTCAGTACTTC
CASTPLAKNIQYF
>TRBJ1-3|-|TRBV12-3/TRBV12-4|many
TGTGCCAGCAGTTTAACTAGCTTGATCACCATATATTTT
CASSLTSLITIYF
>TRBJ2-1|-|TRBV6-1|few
TGTGCCAGCAAATTGACAGGTGCCTACAATGAGCAGTTCTTC
CASKLTGAYNEQFF
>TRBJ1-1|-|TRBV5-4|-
TGTGCCAGCAGCCCCGGCGGGTCCACTGAAGCTTTCTTT
CASSPGGSTEAFF
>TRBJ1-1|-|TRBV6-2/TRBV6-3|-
TGTGCCTGCAATAACACCCCCGGGAGTGAAGCTTTCTTT
CACNNTPGSEAFF
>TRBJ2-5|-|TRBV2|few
TGTGCCAGCAACAGGTGGCGAGAGACCCAGTACTTC
CASNRWRETQYF
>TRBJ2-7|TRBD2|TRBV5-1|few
TGCGCCAGCAGCAGATGGACTAGCGGGAAAGGTTACTACGAGCAGTACTTC
CASSRWTSGKGYYEQYF
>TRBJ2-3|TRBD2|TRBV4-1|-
TGCGCCAGCCTTCCACTAGCGGGGGGGGAAGATACGCAGTATTTT
CASLPLAGGEDTQYF
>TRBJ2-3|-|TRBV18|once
TGTGCCAGCTCACCTGGTATCGGGGGAAAGACAGATACGCAGTATTTT
CASSPGIGGKTDTQYF
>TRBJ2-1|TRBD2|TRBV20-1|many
TGCAGTGCTGAAAGCGGGGGGGCTTTAAATGAGCAGTTCTTC
CSAESGGALNEQFF
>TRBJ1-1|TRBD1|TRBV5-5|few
TGTGCCAGCAGCTTTGGGGGACAGGGGTACACTGAAGCTTTCTTT
CASSFGGQGYTEAFF
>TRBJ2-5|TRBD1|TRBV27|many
TGTGCCAGCAGCCCCAGGGGGCTGAGGGAAGAGACCCAGTACTTC
CASSPRGLREETQYF
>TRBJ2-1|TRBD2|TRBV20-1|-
TGCAGTACAGCGGGGGGGCCCAACAATGAGCAGTTCTTC
CSTAGGPNNEQFF
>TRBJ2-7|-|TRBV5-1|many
TGCGCCAGCAGCTTGGGCTTGGGGACAAGCTCCTACGAGCAGTACTTC
CASSLGLGTSSYEQYF
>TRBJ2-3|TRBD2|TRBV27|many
TGTGCCAGCAGTTATGCTAGCGGGCGTACAGATACGCAGTATTTT
CASSYASGRTDTQYF
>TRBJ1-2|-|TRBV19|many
TGTGCCAGTAGTATAGTAGGCAGGGGCGCCGGCTACACCTTC
CASSIVGRGAGYTF
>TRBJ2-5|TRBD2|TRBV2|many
TGTGCCAGCAGCTTTGCGACTAGCGGAGAGACCCAGTACTTC
CASSFATSGETQYF
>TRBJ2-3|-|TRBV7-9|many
TGTGCCAGCAGCAGGAAGGGCATCACAGATACGCAGTATTTT
CASSRKGITDTQYF
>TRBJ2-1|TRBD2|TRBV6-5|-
TGTGCCAGCAGTTACTCGAGCGGGAGTTTCGATGAGCAGTTCTTC
CASSYSSGSFDEQFF
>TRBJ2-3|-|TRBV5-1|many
TGCGCCAGCAGCTTGAGTTTGACAGCCACAGATACGCAGTATTTT
CASSLSLTATDTQYF
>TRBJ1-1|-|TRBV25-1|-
TGTGCCAGCAGTGAAACAGCACGGGACACTGAAGCTTTCTTT
CASSETARDTEAFF
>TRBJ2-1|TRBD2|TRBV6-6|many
TGTGCCAGCAGGCATACTAGCGGGAGCTACAATGAGCAGTTCTTC
CASRHTSGSYNEQFF